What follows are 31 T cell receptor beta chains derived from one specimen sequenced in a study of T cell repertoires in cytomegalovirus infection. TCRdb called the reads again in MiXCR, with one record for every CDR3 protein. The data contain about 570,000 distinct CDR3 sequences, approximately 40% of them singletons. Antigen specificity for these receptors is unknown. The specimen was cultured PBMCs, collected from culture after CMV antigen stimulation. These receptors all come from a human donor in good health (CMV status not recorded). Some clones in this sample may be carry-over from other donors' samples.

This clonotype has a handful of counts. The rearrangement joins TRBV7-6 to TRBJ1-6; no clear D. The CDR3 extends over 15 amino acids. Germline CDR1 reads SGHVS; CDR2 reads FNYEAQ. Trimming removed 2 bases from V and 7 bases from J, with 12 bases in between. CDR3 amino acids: CASSLQLSGNSPLHF. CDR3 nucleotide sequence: TGTGCCAGCAGCTTACAGTTGAGCGGGAATTCACCCCTCCACTTT.

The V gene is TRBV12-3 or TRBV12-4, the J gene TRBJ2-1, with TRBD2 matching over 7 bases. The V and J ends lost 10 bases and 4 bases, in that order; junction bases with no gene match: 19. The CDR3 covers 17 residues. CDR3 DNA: TGTGCCACCGGGTACTTAAGCGGGGCCACTCTTTACAATGAGCAGTTCTTC. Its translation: CATGYLSGATLYNEQFF.

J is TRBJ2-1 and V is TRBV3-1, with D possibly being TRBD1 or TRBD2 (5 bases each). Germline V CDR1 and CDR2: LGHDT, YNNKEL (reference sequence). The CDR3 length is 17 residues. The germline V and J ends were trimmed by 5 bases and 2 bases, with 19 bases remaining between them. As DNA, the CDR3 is TGTGCCAGCAGCTTCCAACCGACCCCGGGACCCTACAATGAGCAGTTCTTC. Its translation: CASSFQPTPGPYNEQFF.

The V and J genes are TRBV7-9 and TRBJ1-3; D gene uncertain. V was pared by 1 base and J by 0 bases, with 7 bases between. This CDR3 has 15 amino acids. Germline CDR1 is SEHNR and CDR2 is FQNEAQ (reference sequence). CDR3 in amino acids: CASSLVRPSGNTIYF. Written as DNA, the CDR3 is TGTGCCAGCAGCTTAGTTCGGCCCTCTGGAAACACCATATATTTT.

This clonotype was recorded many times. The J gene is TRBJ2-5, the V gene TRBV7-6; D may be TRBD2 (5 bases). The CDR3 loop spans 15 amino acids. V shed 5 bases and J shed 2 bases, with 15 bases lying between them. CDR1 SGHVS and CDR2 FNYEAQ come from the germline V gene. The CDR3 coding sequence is TGTGCCAGCAGCCCAACTAGGCCAGAGCAAGAGACCCAGTACTTC. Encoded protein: CASSPTRPEQETQYF.

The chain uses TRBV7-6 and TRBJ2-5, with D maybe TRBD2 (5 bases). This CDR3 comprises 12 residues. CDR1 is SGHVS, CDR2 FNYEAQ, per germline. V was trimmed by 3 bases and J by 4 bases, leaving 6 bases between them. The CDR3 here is CASSFEGETQYF. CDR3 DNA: TGTGCCAGCAGCTTCGAGGGAGAGACCCAGTACTTC.

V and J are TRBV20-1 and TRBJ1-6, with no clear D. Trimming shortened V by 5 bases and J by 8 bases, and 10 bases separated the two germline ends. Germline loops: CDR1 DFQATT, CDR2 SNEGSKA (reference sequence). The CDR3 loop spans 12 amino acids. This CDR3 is CSAGKEYSPLHF. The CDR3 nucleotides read TGCAGTGCTGGGAAGGAGTATTCACCCCTCCACTTT.

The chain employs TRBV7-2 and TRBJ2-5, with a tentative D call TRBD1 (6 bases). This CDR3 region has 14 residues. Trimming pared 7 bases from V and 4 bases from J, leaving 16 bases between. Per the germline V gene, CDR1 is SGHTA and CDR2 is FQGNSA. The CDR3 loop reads CASNRGTRVETQYF. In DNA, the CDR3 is TGTGCCAGCAACCGTGGGACAAGGGTAGAGACCCAGTACTTC.

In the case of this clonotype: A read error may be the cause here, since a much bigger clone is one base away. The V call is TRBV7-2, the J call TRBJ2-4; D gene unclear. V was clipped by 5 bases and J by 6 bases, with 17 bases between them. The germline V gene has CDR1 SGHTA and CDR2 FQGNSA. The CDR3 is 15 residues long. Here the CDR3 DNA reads TGTGCCAGCAGCCAATCGGGTTTGGGCATAAACATTCAGTACTTC. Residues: CASSQSGLGINIQYF.

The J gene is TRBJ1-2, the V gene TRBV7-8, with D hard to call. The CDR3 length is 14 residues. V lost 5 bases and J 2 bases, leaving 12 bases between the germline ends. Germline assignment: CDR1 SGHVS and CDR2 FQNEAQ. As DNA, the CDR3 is TGTGCCAGCAGCATGCACAAGGGCAACTATGGCTACACCTTC. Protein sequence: CASSMHKGNYGYTF. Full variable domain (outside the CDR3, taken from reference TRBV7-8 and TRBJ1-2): GAGVSQSPRYKVAKRGQDVALRCDPISGHVSLFWYQQALGQGPEFLTYFQNEAQLDKSGLPSDRFFAERPEGSVSTLKIQRTQQEDSAVYLCASSMHKGNYGYTFGSGTRLTVV.

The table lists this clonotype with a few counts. Written as DNA, the CDR3 is TGTGCCAGCAGCGTACTAGGGGGTCAGATAAATGAGCAGTTCTTC. This gives the protein CASSVLGGQINEQFF. This sequence joins TRBV9 and TRBJ2-1; perhaps TRBD1 as D (6 bases). The CDR3 sequence is 15 residues long. The germline V and J ends were trimmed by 1 base and 7 bases, with 15 bases remaining between them. The germline CDR1 and CDR2 sequences are SGDLS and YYNGEE.

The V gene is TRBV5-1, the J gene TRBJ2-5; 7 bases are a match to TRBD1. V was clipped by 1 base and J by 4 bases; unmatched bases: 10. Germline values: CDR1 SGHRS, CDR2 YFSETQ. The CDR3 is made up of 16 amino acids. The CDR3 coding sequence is TGCGCCAGCAGCTTGAAATCCGACAGGGCGGGAGAGACCCAGTACTTC. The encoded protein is CASSLKSDRAGETQYF.

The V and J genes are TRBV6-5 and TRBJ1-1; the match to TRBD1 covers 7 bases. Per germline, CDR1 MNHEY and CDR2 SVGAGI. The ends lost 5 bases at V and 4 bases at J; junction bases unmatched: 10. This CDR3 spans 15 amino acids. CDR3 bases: TGTGCCAGCAGTCGACAGGGCTTTCACCCCACTGAAGCTTTCTTT. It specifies CASSRQGFHPTEAFF.

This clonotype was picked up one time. The CDR3 protein is CASSYRVGTEAFF. CDR3 nucleotides: TGTGCCAGCAGTTACAGGGTCGGGACTGAAGCTTTCTTT. V is TRBV12-3 or TRBV12-4 and J is TRBJ1-1, with a tentative D call TRBD1 (6 bases). The length of the CDR3 is 13 residues. The V and J ends lost 4 bases and 5 bases respectively, with 11 bases between them.

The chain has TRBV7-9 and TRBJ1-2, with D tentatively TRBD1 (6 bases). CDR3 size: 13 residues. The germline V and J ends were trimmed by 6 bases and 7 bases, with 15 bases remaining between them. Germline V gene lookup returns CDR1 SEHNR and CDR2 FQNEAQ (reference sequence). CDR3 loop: CASRPTGAGGYTF. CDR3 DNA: TGTGCCAGCAGGCCGACAGGTGCCGGTGGCTACACCTTC.

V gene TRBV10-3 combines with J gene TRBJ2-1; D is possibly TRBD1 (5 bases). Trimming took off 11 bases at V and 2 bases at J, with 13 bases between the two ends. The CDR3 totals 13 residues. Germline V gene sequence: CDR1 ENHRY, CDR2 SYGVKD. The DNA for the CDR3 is TGTGCCGCAGGGTACTCTACCTACAATGAGCAGTTCTTC. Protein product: CAAGYSTYNEQFF.

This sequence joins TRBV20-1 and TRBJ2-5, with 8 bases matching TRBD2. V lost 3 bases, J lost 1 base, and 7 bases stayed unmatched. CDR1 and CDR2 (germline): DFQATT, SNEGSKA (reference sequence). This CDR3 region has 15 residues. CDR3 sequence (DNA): TGCAGTGCTAGCCGCGGGGGGCTTTCCCAAGAGACCCAGTACTTC. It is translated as CSASRGGLSQETQYF.

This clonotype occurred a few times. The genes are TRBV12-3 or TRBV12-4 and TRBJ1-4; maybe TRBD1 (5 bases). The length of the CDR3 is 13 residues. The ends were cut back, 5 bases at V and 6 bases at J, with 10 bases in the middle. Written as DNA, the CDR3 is TGTGCCAGCAGTCGAGGGACGGATGAAAAACTGTTTTTT. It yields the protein CASSRGTDEKLFF.

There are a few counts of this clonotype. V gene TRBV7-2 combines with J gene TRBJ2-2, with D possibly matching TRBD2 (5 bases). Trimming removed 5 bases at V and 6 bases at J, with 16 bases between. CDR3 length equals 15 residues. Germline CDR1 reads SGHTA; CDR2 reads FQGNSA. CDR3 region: CASSSRASNSGELFF. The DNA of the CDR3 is TGTGCCAGCAGCAGTCGGGCTAGCAACTCCGGGGAGCTGTTTTTT.

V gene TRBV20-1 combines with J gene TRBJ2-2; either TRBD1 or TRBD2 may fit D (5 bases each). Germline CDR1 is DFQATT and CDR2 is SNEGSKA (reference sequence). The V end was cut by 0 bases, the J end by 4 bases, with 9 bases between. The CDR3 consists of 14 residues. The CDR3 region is CSARDPGTTGELFF. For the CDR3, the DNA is TGCAGTGCTAGAGATCCGGGGACCACCGGGGAGCTGTTTTTT.

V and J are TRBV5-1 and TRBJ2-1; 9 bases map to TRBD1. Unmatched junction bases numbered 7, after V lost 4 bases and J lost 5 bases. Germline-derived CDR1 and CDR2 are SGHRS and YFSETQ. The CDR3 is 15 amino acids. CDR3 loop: CASSPTGQGDNEQFF. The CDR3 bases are TGCGCCAGCAGCCCAACGGGACAGGGTGACAATGAGCAGTTCTTC.

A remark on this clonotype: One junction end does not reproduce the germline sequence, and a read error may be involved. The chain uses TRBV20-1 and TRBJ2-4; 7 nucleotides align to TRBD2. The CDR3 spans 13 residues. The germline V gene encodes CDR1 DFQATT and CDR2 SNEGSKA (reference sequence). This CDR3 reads CSARWGGKNIQYF. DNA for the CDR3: TGCAGTGCGAGATGGGGGGGTAAAAACATTCAGTATTTC.

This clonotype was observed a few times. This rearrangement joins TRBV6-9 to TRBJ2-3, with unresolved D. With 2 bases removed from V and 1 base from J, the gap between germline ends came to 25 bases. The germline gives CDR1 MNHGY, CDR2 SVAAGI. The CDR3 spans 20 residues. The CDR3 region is CASSYLRSLVSRRGTDTQYF. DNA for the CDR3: TGTGCCAGCAGTTATCTTCGTTCCCTGGTGTCACGAAGGGGCACAGATACGCAGTATTTT.

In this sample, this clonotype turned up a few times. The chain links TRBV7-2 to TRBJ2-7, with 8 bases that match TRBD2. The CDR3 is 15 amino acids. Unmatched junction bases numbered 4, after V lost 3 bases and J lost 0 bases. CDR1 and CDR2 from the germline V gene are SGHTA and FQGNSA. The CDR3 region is CASSLSSGPSYEQYF. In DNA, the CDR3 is TGTGCCAGCAGCTTGTCTAGCGGGCCCTCCTACGAGCAGTACTTC.

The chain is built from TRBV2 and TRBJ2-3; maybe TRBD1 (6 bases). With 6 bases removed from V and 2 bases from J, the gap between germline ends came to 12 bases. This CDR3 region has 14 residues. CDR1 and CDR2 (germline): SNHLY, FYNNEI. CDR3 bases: TGTGCCAGCAGGCGGACAGAATCCACAGATACGCAGTATTTT. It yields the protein CASRRTESTDTQYF.

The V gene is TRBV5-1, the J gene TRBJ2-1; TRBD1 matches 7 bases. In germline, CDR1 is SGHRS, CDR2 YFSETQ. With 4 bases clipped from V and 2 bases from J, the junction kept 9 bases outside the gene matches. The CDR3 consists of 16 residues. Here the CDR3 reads CASSTDRAPPYNEQFF. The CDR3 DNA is TGCGCCAGCAGCACCGACAGGGCCCCTCCCTACAATGAGCAGTTCTTC.

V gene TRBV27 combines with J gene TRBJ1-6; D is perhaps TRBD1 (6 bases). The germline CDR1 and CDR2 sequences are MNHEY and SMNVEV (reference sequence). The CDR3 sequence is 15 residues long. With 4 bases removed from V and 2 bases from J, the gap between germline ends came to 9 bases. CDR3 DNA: TGTGCCAGCAGTTCACAGGGCCCCTATAATTCACCCCTCCACTTT. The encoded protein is CASSSQGPYNSPLHF.

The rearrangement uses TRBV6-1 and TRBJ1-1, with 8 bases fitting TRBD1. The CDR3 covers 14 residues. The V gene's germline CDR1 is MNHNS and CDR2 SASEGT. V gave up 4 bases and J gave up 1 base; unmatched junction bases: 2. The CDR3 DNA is TGTGCCAGCAGTGCGACAGGGGAGAACACTGAAGCTTTCTTT. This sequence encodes CASSATGENTEAFF.

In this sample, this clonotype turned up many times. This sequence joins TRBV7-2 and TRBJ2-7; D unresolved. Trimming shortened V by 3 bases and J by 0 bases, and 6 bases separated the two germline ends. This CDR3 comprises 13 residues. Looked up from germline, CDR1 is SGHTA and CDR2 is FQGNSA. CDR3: CASSFSSSYEQYF. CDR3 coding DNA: TGTGCCAGCAGCTTTAGCAGCTCCTACGAGCAGTACTTC.

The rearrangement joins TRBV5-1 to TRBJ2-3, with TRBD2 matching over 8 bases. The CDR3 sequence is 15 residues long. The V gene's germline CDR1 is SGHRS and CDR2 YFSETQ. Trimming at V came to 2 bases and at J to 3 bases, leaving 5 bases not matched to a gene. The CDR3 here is CASSLYSGMTDTQYF. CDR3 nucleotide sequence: TGCGCCAGCAGCTTATATAGCGGGATGACAGATACGCAGTATTTT.

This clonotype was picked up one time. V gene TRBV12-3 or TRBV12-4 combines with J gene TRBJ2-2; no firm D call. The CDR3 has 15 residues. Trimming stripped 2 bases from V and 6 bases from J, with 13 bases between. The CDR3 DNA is TGTGCCAGCAGTTTAAGGACCTTACTGTCCGGGGAGCTGTTTTTT. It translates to CASSLRTLLSGELFF.